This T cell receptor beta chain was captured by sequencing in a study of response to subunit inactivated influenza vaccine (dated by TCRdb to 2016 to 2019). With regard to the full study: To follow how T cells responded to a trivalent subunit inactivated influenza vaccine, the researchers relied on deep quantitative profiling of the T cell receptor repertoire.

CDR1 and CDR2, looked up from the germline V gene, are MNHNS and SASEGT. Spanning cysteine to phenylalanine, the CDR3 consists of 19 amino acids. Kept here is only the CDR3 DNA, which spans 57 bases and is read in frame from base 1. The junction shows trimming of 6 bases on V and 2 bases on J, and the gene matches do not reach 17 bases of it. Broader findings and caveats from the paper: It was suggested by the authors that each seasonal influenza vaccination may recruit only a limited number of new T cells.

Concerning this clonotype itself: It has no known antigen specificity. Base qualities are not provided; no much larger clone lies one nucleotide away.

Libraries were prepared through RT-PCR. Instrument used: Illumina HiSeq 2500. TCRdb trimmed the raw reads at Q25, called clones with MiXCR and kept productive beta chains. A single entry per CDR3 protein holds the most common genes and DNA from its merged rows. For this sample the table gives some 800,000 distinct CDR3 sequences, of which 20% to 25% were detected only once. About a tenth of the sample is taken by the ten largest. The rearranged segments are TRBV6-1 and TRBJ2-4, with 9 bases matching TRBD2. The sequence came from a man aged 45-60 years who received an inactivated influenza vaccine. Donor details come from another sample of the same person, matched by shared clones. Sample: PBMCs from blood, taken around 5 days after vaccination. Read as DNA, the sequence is TGTGCCAGCAGCTCTAGCGGGACGGGTGGAGAGGTGTCCAAAAACATTCAGTACTTC. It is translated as CASSSSGTGGEVSKNIQYF.